This section outlines one TCR beta chain sequence together with its context. The CDR3 consists of 12 residues. Deletions cut 6 bases from V and 7 bases from J, with 13 bases between. MiXCR, run by TCRdb on the 5' RACE reads, gives a single entry per CDR3 protein. This table holds just under 150,000 distinct CDR3 sequences, under 7% found once. This specimen comes from a study of T-cell memory formation after mild COVID-19. Material for sequencing was PBMCs or a T cell subset sorted from them (not recorded which). The receptor's source is an adult woman who had mild COVID-19 (a few samples of this study predate the infection). Cell type and time point are not known. The genes are TRBV12-3 or TRBV12-4 and TRBJ2-7; D is undetermined. The CDR3 loop reads CASSRTLGEQYF. CDR3 bases: TGTGCCAGCAGCCGCACATTAGGGGAGCAGTACTTC.